A single sample gave rise to the 10 T cell receptor beta chains below, sequenced in a study of blood T cell repertoires in COVID-19. Profiled with immunoSEQ multiplex PCR; TCRdb holds only in-frame clones, not every one. The table has about 250,000 clones, about nine tenths seen once. Sequencing was done on a sample of peripheral blood. The receptors originated from a woman in her thirties with COVID-19, enrolled during active disease.

The chain has TRBV3-1 (or the pseudogene TRBV3-2) and TRBJ2-3; 11 bases are a match to TRBD2. Germline CDR1 reads LGHDT; CDR2 reads YNNKEL (reference sequence). V lost 0 bases to trimming and J lost 5 bases; unmatched junction nucleotides: 7. The CDR3 length is 17 residues. CDR3 bases: TGTGCCAGCAGCCAAGAACCCACTAGCGGGGGAGGAGATACGCAGTATTTT. Translated: CASSQEPTSGGGDTQYF.

The J gene is TRBJ2-5, the V gene TRBV28, with D uncertain. Germline assignment: CDR1 MDHEN and CDR2 SYDVKM. V was cut by 6 bases and J by 4 bases, with 9 bases left in between. The CDR3 sequence is 12 residues long. The CDR3 DNA reads TGTGCCAGCAGCACTCCGCTAGAGACCCAGTACTTC. It yields the protein CASSTPLETQYF. Combining the CDR3 with reference TRBV28 and TRBJ2-5 gives the whole variable domain DVKVTQSSRYLVKRTGEKVFLECVQDMDHENMFWYRQDPGLGLRLIYFSYDVKMKEKGDIPEGYSVSREKKERFSLILESASTNQTSMYLCASSTPLETQYFGPGTRLLVL.

This chain joins TRBV6-6 and TRBJ2-3, with TRBD1 identical over 8 bases. Germline V gene lookup returns CDR1 MNHNY and CDR2 SVGAGI (reference sequence). CDR3 size: 16 residues. J lost 0 bases, V lost 6 bases, and 8 bases had no gene match. In DNA form, the CDR3 reads TGTGCCAGCAGCCCCAGGGGGCAGGATAGCACAGATACGCAGTATTTT. The encoded protein is CASSPRGQDSTDTQYF.

This chain uses TRBV7-9 with TRBJ1-3; D might be TRBD1 (5 bases). The CDR3 has 17 amino acids. Germline V gives CDR1 SEHNR, CDR2 FQNEAQ (reference sequence). Trimming took 1 base from V and 0 from J, leaving 13 bases between them. The CDR3 here is CASSLGVGGISGNTIYF. The CDR3 DNA sequence: TGTGCCAGCAGCTTAGGGGTCGGGGGAATCTCTGGAAACACCATATATTTT.

This sequence joins TRBV5-1 and TRBJ2-3, with 14 bases fitting TRBD2. This CDR3 contains 18 residues. The germline gives CDR1 SGHRS, CDR2 YFSETQ. Trimming at V came to 2 bases and at J to 4 bases, leaving 9 bases not matched to a gene. This chain's CDR3 is CASSFRLAGGRPPDTQYF. CDR3 in DNA: TGCGCCAGCAGCTTCCGACTAGCGGGGGGGCGACCCCCAGATACGCAGTATTTT.

The genes are TRBV14 and TRBJ1-3; D remains ambiguous. The CDR3 spans 15 residues. Between the trimmed V and J ends, which lost 0 bases and 2 bases, there was a span of 8 bases. The germline V gene has CDR1 SGHDN and CDR2 FVKESK. In nucleotides, the CDR3 is TGTGCCAGCAGCCAAGAACAGAAACCTGGAAACACCATATATTTT. It encodes CASSQEQKPGNTIYF.

The chain employs TRBV29-1 and TRBJ2-3, with 7 bases matching TRBD2. Trimming removed 3 bases from V and 2 bases from J; junction bases left unmatched: 8. The germline V gene encodes CDR1 SQVTM and CDR2 ANQGSEA. The CDR3 has 15 residues. As DNA, the CDR3 is TGCAGCGTTGAGGCTAGCGGAGACCTCACAGATACGCAGTATTTT. Protein sequence: CSVEASGDLTDTQYF.

The chain couples TRBV11-2 to TRBJ1-2; TRBD1 agrees at 7 bases. Germline V gene lookup returns CDR1 SGHAT and CDR2 FQNNGV. The CDR3 runs 15 residues. V was pared by 7 bases and J by 5 bases, with 13 bases of the junction left unmatched. The chain's CDR3 is CASTPSPGQFYGYTF. CDR3 DNA sequence: TGTGCCAGCACACCCTCCCCGGGACAGTTTTATGGCTACACCTTC. The complete variable domain, with remaining parts taken from reference TRBV11-2 and TRBJ1-2, reads EAGVAQSPRYKIIEKRQSVAFWCNPISGHATLYWYQQILGQGPKLLIQFQNNGVVDDSQLPKDRFSAERLKGVDSTLKIQPAKLEDSAVYLCASTPSPGQFYGYTFGSGTRLTVV.

The chain joins TRBV6-5 to TRBJ2-3, with TRBD2 identical over 9 bases. V shed 5 bases, J shed 0 bases, and the junction held 3 bases outside the gene matches. Germline-derived CDR1 and CDR2 are MNHEY and SVGAGI. This CDR3 is 15 amino acids long. Here the CDR3 reads CASSLAGTSTDTQYF. In nucleotides, the CDR3 is TGTGCCAGCAGTCTAGCGGGGACTAGCACAGATACGCAGTATTTT.

This clone showed up just a few times. The chain has TRBV27 and TRBJ1-6; the D gene is possibly TRBD1 (5 bases). From germline, CDR1 is MNHEY and CDR2 SMNVEV (reference sequence). Trimming removed 6 bases from V and 6 bases from J, with 9 bases in between. The CDR3 consists of 13 residues. The CDR3 sequence: CASRLQGNSPLHF. The CDR3 coding sequence is TGTGCCAGCAGACTCCAGGGTAATTCACCCCTCCACTTT.